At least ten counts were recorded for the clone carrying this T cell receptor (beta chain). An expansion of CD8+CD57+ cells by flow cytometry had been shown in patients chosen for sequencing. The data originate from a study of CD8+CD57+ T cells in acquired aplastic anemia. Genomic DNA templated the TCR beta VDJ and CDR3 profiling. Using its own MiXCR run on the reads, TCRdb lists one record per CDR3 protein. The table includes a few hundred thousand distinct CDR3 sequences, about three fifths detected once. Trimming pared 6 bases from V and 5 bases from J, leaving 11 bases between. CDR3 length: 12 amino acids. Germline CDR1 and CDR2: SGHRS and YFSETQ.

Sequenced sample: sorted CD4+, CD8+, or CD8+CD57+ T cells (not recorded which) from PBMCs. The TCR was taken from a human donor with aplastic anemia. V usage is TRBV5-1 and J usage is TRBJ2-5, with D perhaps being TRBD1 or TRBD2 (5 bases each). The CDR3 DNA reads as TGCGCCAGCACCCGGGACGCGGAGACCCAGTACTTC. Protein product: CASTRDAETQYF.